This entry features one TCR beta chain sequence. Residents of 24 US areas, aged 18 to 89 years, made up the participants. The CDR3 extends over 13 amino acids. Deletions cut 4 bases from V and 5 bases from J, with 11 bases between. In the authors' methods: Amplified reference gene primers provided the basis for estimating nucleated cell counts. Sequencing used immunoSEQ multiplex PCR; TCRdb keeps in-frame clones, though not all of them. V, J and clone size were drawn from that table, and D and trimming were deduced from the DNA. The table lists roughly 290,000 clones, 70% to 90% of them singletons, with approximately 4% in the top ten. This specimen comes from a study of blood T cell repertoires in COVID-19.

The chain joins TRBV12-3 or TRBV12-4 to TRBJ1-1, with a possible D match to TRBD1 (6 bases). Sequencing was carried out using PBMCs or T cells enriched from blood (not recorded which). The TCR sequence derives from a woman younger than 45 who had recovered from COVID-19. The CDR3 sequence: CASSSQGQTEAFF. CDR3 in DNA: TGTGCCAGCAGTTCCCAAGGACAGACTGAAGCTTTCTTT.